Below, 13 T cell receptor beta chains from the same sample are listed, as sequenced in a study of graft-versus-host responses after intestinal transplantation. Their recognized antigens are unknown. Method: immunoSEQ multiplex PCR; TCRdb's copy keeps in-frame clones and lacks some. The repertoire holds over 100,000 clones, with approximately 93% as singletons. Sequenced material: unstimulated CD8+ T cells sorted from spleen or lymph node cells, taken before transplant. The receptor set was obtained from a human donor who was the organ donor for an intestinal transplant.

The V and J genes are TRBV7-8 and TRBJ2-5; 11 bases align to TRBD1. Trimming removed 7 bases from V and 5 bases from J; junction bases left unmatched: 9. Germline CDR1 SGHVS, CDR2 FQNEAQ. The CDR3 extends over 15 amino acids. CDR3 residues: CASIPGQGAGETQYF. The CDR3 nucleotides are TGTGCCAGCATCCCCGGACAGGGGGCCGGGGAGACCCAGTACTTC. The full variable domain, in which reference TRBV7-8 and TRBJ2-5 provide the parts outside the CDR3, is GAGVSQSPRYKVAKRGQDVALRCDPISGHVSLFWYQQALGQGPEFLTYFQNEAQLDKSGLPSDRFFAERPEGSVSTLKIQRTQQEDSAVYLCASIPGQGAGETQYFGPGTRLLVL.

The chain recombines TRBV11-2 with TRBJ2-5; D might be TRBD1 (6 bases). Trimming cost V 4 bases and J 1 base, with 10 bases left between them. Germline V gives CDR1 SGHAT, CDR2 FQNNGV. The CDR3 runs 14 residues. Here the CDR3 DNA reads TGTGCCAGCAGCTACTCGACAGGCCAAGAGACCCAGTACTTC. Translated, it gives CASSYSTGQETQYF.

The chain is built from TRBV9 and TRBJ2-6; 8 nucleotides agree with TRBD2. Germline-derived CDR1 and CDR2 are SGDLS and YYNGEE. The CDR3 is 18 amino acids. V was pared by 3 bases and J by 2 bases, with 10 bases of the junction left unmatched. The DNA for the CDR3 is TGTGCCAGCAGCGCAAGACGGGAGGGCCCCCCTGGGGCCAACGTCCTGACTTTC. Translating it yields CASSARREGPPGANVLTF.

J is TRBJ2-2 and V is TRBV5-1; no clear D gene. This CDR3 region has 14 residues. The germline V and J ends were trimmed by 4 bases and 6 bases, with 13 bases remaining between them. Germline CDR1 and CDR2: SGHRS and YFSETQ. The chain's CDR3 is CASSPDLLPGELFF. The CDR3 DNA reads as TGCGCCAGCAGCCCGGACCTACTGCCCGGGGAGCTGTTTTTT.

CDR3 DNA: TGTGCCAGCAGCTTGAGGTCTAGCCTCTCTTTTCCCACAGATACGCAGTATTTT. Translation: CASSLRSSLSFPTDTQYF. J is TRBJ2-3 and V is TRBV13; D is perhaps TRBD2 (5 bases). Germline values: CDR1 PRHDT, CDR2 FYEKMQ (reference sequence). This CDR3 contains 18 residues. V was cut by 3 bases and J by 2 bases, with 21 bases left in between.

V and J are TRBV6-5 and TRBJ1-1; D is unresolved. Trimming took off 2 bases at V and 1 base at J, with 8 bases between the two ends. This CDR3 spans 14 amino acids. Germline CDR1 reads MNHEY; CDR2 reads SVGAGI. For the CDR3, the DNA is TGTGCCAGCAGTTACGGGGATTCGAACACTGAAGCTTTCTTT. It codes for CASSYGDSNTEAFF.

V gene TRBV4-1 combines with J gene TRBJ2-7; 8 positions match TRBD1. The germline V gene has CDR1 MGHRA and CDR2 YSYEKL. Losses at the gene ends were 3 bases for V and 0 bases for J; bases not matched to a gene: 4. The CDR3 runs to 15 residues. For the CDR3, the DNA is TGCGCCAGCAGCCAGGACAGGGTTCACTCCTACGAGCAGTACTTC. This sequence encodes CASSQDRVHSYEQYF.

The chain links TRBV29-1 to TRBJ2-3, with TRBD1 matching over 7 bases. The trim removed 4 bases at V and 5 bases at J, leaving 15 bases unmatched. Germline assignment: CDR1 SQVTM and CDR2 ANQGSEA. The length of the CDR3 is 16 residues. The CDR3 loop is CSVAFNRGPRLDTQYF. CDR3 nucleotide sequence: TGCAGCGTTGCCTTTAACAGGGGCCCTAGGCTAGATACGCAGTATTTT.

This clone has just a few counts. The chain carries TRBV6-1 and TRBJ2-1; no clear D. This CDR3 comprises 16 residues. The V gene's germline CDR1 is MNHNS and CDR2 SASEGT. The V and J ends lost 4 bases and 0 bases respectively, with 13 bases between them. CDR3 in amino acids: CASSASQRFSYNEQFF. DNA of the CDR3: TGTGCCAGCAGTGCGTCACAGAGATTCTCCTACAATGAGCAGTTCTTC.

The rearrangement links TRBV28 to TRBJ1-4; 7 positions match TRBD1. This CDR3 contains 15 residues. Looked up from germline, CDR1 is MDHEN and CDR2 is SYDVKM. V shed 5 bases, J shed 0 bases, and the junction held 3 bases outside the gene matches. The DNA for the CDR3 is TGTGCCAGCAGTGCGGGGACAGCAACTAATGAAAAACTGTTTTTT. It translates to CASSAGTATNEKLFF.

This chain uses TRBV11-2 with TRBJ2-5, with D maybe TRBD2 (5 bases). The germline V gene has CDR1 SGHAT and CDR2 FQNNGV. Trimming removed 2 bases from V and 4 bases from J, with 14 bases in between. This CDR3 has 15 residues. The CDR3 loop is CASSLSIGGPETQYF. The CDR3 DNA follows: TGTGCCAGCAGCTTATCAATAGGAGGTCCAGAGACCCAGTACTTC.

The chain has TRBV10-3 and TRBJ2-3, with 8 bases matching TRBD1. Losses at the gene ends were 2 bases for V and 3 bases for J; bases not matched to a gene: 13. This CDR3 is built from 18 residues. Germline-derived CDR1 and CDR2 are ENHRY and SYGVKD. CDR3 loop: CAISEAGLQGVETDTQYF. DNA of the CDR3: TGTGCCATCAGTGAGGCGGGATTACAGGGGGTGGAAACAGATACGCAGTATTTT.

The chain uses TRBV4-1 and TRBJ2-5, with TRBD2 identical over 13 bases. The assigned J gene may be wrong: the sequence end matches TRBJ2-7 better. The CDR3 runs 15 residues. Per the germline V gene, CDR1 is MGHRA and CDR2 is YSYEKL. CDR3 sequence: CASSQVTSGRNEQYF. The CDR3 bases are TGCGCCAGCAGCCAAGTGACTAGCGGGAGGAACGAGCAGTACTTC.